A selection of T cell receptor beta chains follows, all from one sample in a study of Graves' ophthalmopathy and Graves' hyperthyroidism. TCRdb recomputed calls from the multiplex PCR reads with MiXCR, one row per CDR3 protein. The sample holds approximately 410,000 distinct CDR3 sequences, roughly 15% seen once. The sequenced sample was peripheral blood. These receptors came from a woman aged 18 to 35 with stable Graves' hyperthyroidism. The CDR3 runs from the conserved cysteine through the conserved F or W. D genes are given only for firm matches. Only part of the rows carry a size: once, few, many, or a class if the clone is expanded.

D	J	size	V	CDR3	DNA
-	TRBJ2-4	few	TRBV19	CASSIGTRLAKNIQYF	TGTGCCAGTAGTATTGGGACCCGTCTAGCCAAAAACATTCAGTACTTC
-	TRBJ2-5	-	TRBV18	CASSPTTGWETQYF	TGTGCCAGCTCACCAACGACAGGATGGGAGACCCAGTACTTC
-	TRBJ1-5	many	TRBV20-1	CSARAGTGGQPQHF	TGCAGTGCTAGAGCCGGGACCGGGGGACAGCCCCAGCATTTT
-	TRBJ1-1	many	TRBV19	CASSIDGMNTEAFF	TGTGCCAGTAGTATAGATGGGATGAACACTGAAGCTTTCTTT
TRBD1	TRBJ1-1	many	TRBV28	CASIQGSTANEAFF	TGTGCCAGCATACAGGGGTCCACTGCTAATGAAGCTTTCTTT
-	TRBJ1-1	many	TRBV6-5	CASSYSEVTEAFF	TGTGCCAGCAGTTACTCAGAGGTAACTGAAGCTTTCTTT
-	TRBJ1-3	many	TRBV15	CATSRRDSGNTIYF	TGTGCCACCAGCCGCCGGGACTCTGGAAACACCATATATTTT
TRBD1	TRBJ2-2	few	TRBV6-1	CAIGTGGTGELFF	TGTGCCATTGGGACAGGGGGCACCGGGGAGCTGTTTTTT
TRBD2	TRBJ2-2	few	TRBV7-3	CASSPLWAGENTGELFF	TGTGCCAGCAGCCCCCTCTGGGCGGGGGAAAACACCGGGGAGCTGTTTTTT
-	TRBJ1-1	-	TRBV12-3/TRBV12-4	CAISLRGLGTEAFF	TGTGCCATCAGTTTGCGCGGGTTGGGCACTGAAGCCTTCTTT
TRBD1	TRBJ1-2	many	TRBV20-1	CSARGTGGPGYTF	TGCAGTGCTAGAGGGACAGGGGGGCCTGGCTACACCTTC
-	TRBJ1-2	-	TRBV6-1	CASSPRGQYGYTF	TGTGCCAGCAGCCCGAGAGGGCAGTATGGTTACACCTTC
TRBD1	TRBJ1-2	many	TRBV12-3/TRBV12-4	CASSSRRDSGYGYTF	TGTGCCAGCAGTTCACGCCGGGACAGTGGTTATGGCTACACCTTC
TRBD2	TRBJ2-7	many	TRBV6-1	CASSLRGGGAPEQYF	TGTGCCAGCAGCCTTCGGGGCGGGGGGGCTCCTGAGCAGTACTTC
-	TRBJ2-5	-	TRBV7-2	CASSLIWSTGETQYF	TGTGCCAGCAGCTTGATTTGGTCGACCGGGGAGACCCAGTACTTC
TRBD2	TRBJ2-4	few	TRBV20-1	CSARFGDYQYF	TGCAGTGCTAGGTTCGGGGACTATCAGTACTTC
-	TRBJ1-2	many	TRBV7-3	CASSFGPPRDAGYTF	TGTGCCAGCAGTTTTGGCCCCCCCCGGGACGCAGGCTACACCTTC
-	TRBJ1-5	many	TRBV11-2	CASSLVQGSNQPQHF	TGTGCCAGCAGCTTAGTTCAGGGTAGCAATCAGCCCCAGCATTTT